These T cell receptor beta chains were read from a single sample in a study of radiation and T cells in renal cell carcinoma. The assay was immunoSEQ multiplex PCR, and TCRdb's table has in-frame clones only and misses some. The sample holds 140,000 or so clones, about 88% seen once. The sequencing used blood, collected from a patient whose treatment included radiotherapy and nephrectomy. Receptors originate from a woman aged 45-60 years with renal cell carcinoma. The CDR3 runs from the conserved cysteine through the conserved F or W. The order of the fields is V gene, J gene, clone size, CDR3 protein. Some rows have no size entry. The others give once, few or many, or a class for an expanded clone.

TRBV30	TRBJ1-5	NA	CAWSVEGTLDQPQHF
TRBV7-9	TRBJ1-2	few	CASSPQGAVGYTF
TRBV7-2	TRBJ2-5	NA	CASSPTRPEETQYF
TRBV29-1	TRBJ1-6	NA	CSVEGARGSPLHF
TRBV7-9	TRBJ2-1	NA	CASSPRGAGGFFSYNEQFF
TRBV2	TRBJ1-2	NA	CASSEGQTLFYGYTF
TRBV4-2	TRBJ1-3	NA	CASSPPGQGARKGNTIYF
TRBV9	TRBJ2-2	NA	CASSLQDTGELFF
TRBV29-1	TRBJ2-3	once	CSVDRQGAGTDTQYF
TRBV2	TRBJ2-6	once	CASRKQGSGANVLTF
TRBV7-8	TRBJ1-1	NA	CASSLGSYKNTEAFF
TRBV7-8	TRBJ2-3	NA	CASSLGLAGGLTDTQYF
TRBV18	TRBJ2-3	NA	CASSPPDWGTQYF
TRBV5-6	TRBJ1-2	NA	CASSLATGHLGDGYTF
TRBV9	TRBJ2-7	NA	CASSLGTSGEYEQYF
TRBV6-5	TRBJ1-3	NA	CASSRDSQLGNTIYF
TRBV14	TRBJ2-2	NA	CASSQVVTGELFF
TRBV7-3	TRBJ1-5	NA	CASSPDRVGQPQHF
TRBV7-2	TRBJ1-6	NA	CASSGRTNSPLHF
TRBV7-9	TRBJ2-1	NA	CASSSAPGLARPNEQFF
TRBV19	TRBJ1-2	NA	CASTRGGVNYGYTF
TRBV9	TRBJ2-5	NA	CASSVESAVQETQYF
TRBV11-3	TRBJ2-7	NA	CASSLARAGEQYF
TRBV4-1	TRBJ2-3	many	CASSPDGEDTQYF
TRBV15	TRBJ1-6	few	CATKDYAFLSNSPLHF
TRBV7-8	TRBJ1-1	NA	CASSPPWDRGSRAGTEAFF
TRBV11-1	TRBJ1-5	NA	CASSLGLSQPQHF
TRBV6-6	TRBJ1-2	NA	CASSYQPYGYTF
TRBV29-1	TRBJ1-1	NA	CSVVTALNTEAFF
TRBV5-1	TRBJ1-1	NA	CASSGQLMNTEAFF
TRBV6-1	TRBJ1-5	NA	CASSGPLQGVFHQPQHF
TRBV4-1	TRBJ1-1	NA	CASSQEEGFRAEAFF
TRBV4-3	TRBJ2-7	NA	CASSQDVAATYEQYF
TRBV5-4	TRBJ2-6	NA	CASSLGSGQGFVGANVLTF
TRBV29-1	TRBJ1-2	NA	CSVATGQVGYTF
TRBV4-2	TRBJ2-5	NA	CASSQVHRPGGGTFQETQYF
TRBV2	TRBJ1-1	NA	CASSAGHLGVMNTEAFF
TRBV4-2	NA	once	CASSHLDRATNEQYF
TRBV27	TRBJ1-2	NA	CASSLSGQGYGYTF
TRBV18	TRBJ1-4	once	CASGLGANEKLFF
TRBV7-2	TRBJ2-2	once	CASSRETGRAGELFF
TRBV2	TRBJ1-6	few	CASSGVRVGSPLHF
TRBV19	TRBJ2-5	NA	CASSIAGIETQYF
TRBV13	TRBJ1-6	NA	CASSLGRVGSRLANSPLHF
TRBV6-1	TRBJ1-1	NA	CASSKKIPPNTEAFF
TRBV30	TRBJ1-4	NA	CAWSVPGATNEKLFF
TRBV2	TRBJ2-5	NA	CASKGQMAETQYF
TRBV5-4	TRBJ2-7	NA	CASSSWREQYF
TRBV5-6	TRBJ1-5	NA	CASSLAEMGNQPQHF